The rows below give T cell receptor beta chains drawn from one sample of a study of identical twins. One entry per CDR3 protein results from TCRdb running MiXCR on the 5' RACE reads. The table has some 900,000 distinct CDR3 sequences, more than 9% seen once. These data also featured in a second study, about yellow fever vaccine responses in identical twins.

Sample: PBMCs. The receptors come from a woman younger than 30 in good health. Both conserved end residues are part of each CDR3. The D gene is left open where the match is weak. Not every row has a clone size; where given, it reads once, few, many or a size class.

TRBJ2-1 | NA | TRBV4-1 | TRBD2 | TGCGCCAGCAGCCATGGCCTAGCGGGGGGGCGCCCCTACAATGAGCAGTTCTTC | CASSHGLAGGRPYNEQFF
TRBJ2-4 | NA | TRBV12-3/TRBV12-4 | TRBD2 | TGTGCCAGCAGCCCGCTAGCGGCCAAGGGTAACATTCAGTACTTC | CASSPLAAKGNIQYF
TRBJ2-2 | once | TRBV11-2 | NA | TGTGCCAGCCGTCCCCCCCTGGATACCGGGGAGCTGTTTTTT | CASRPPLDTGELFF
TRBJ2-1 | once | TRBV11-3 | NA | TGTGCCAGCAGCCTGAGGAGGTCGGTCGATGAGCAGTTCTTC | CASSLRRSVDEQFF
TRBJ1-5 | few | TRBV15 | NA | TGTGCCACCAGCAGAGATCTAGTCGGTGGTGGCCAGCCCCAGCATTTT | CATSRDLVGGGQPQHF
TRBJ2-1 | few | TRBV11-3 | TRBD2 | TGTGCCAGCAGCTTGACTAGCGGGAAGGGGGATGAGCAGTTCTTC | CASSLTSGKGDEQFF
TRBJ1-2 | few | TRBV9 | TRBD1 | TGTGCCAGCAGCGGGGCCGGGACAGGGAGTGGCTACACCTTC | CASSGAGTGSGYTF
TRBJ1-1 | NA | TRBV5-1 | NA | TGCGCCAGCAGCGTGACAGCGCAACTAGGATATGAAGCTTTCTTT | CASSVTAQLGYEAFF
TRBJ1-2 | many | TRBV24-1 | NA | TGTGCCACCACTGGGACCACCCCCCTTTGCTACTATGGCTACACCTTC | CATTGTTPLCYYGYTF
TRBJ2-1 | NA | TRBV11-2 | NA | TGTGCCAGCAGCCAAGATACCGGGGTCTACAATGAGCAGTTCTTC | CASSQDTGVYNEQFF